This T cell receptor beta chain was recorded in a study of T cells in Graves' hyperthyroidism and ophthalmopathy. Using RNA transcripts as the source, TCR beta CDR3 regions were amplified. RT-PCR in the first round (using the HTBI primer set) targeted the TCR CDR3. MiXCR, run by TCRdb on the multiplex PCR reads, gives a single entry per CDR3 protein. The repertoire holds some 490,000 distinct CDR3 sequences, with 20% to 25% as singletons. Lactation, pregnancy, other autoimmune disease or uncontrolled infection excluded patients. Germline V gene sequence: CDR1 DFQATT, CDR2 SNEGSKA (reference sequence). The V end was cut by 1 base, the J end by 3 bases, with 15 bases between. This CDR3 comprises 15 residues.

V usage is TRBV20-1 and J usage is TRBJ2-5; D is unresolved. This clonotype was sampled from a woman in her seventies with Graves' ophthalmopathy. Sequenced material: blood. CDR3 sequence: CSARGVTHPKETQYF. In DNA, the CDR3 is TGCAGTGCTAGAGGAGTGACTCACCCCAAAGAGACCCAGTACTTC.